This T cell receptor (beta chain) is drawn from a study of shared clonotypes between healthy human individuals. This table comes from immunoSEQ multiplex PCR, and its TCRdb copy is limited to in-frame clones, with some not included. The sample lists 2 million to 2.5 million clones, roughly 93% occurring once. With respect to this clone: No antigen is known for it.

General study findings and limits: Among the subsets, naive ones generally showed larger estimated richness than memory ones.

With 4 bases clipped from V and 2 bases from J, the junction kept 5 bases outside the gene matches. The germline V gene has CDR1 SGHNT and CDR2 YYREEE (reference sequence). The CDR3 is 15 amino acids. Sequenced sample: naive CD4+ T cells from PBMCs. Subset reported: CD45RA+ positively selected. The genes are TRBV5-4 and TRBJ2-7, with 11 bases that match TRBD2. This TCR derives from a man younger than 30 in good health. Some clones in this sample may be carry-over from other donors' samples. CDR3 bases: TGTGCCAGCAGCCGGACTAGCGGGTTCCCCTACGAGCAGTACTTC. Translated: CASSRTSGFPYEQYF.